Listed below are T cell receptor beta chains from one sample, sequenced in a study of CD8 T cells in ankylosing spondylitis. Each CDR3 protein is one row after TCRdb ran MiXCR on the 5' RACE reads. The sample contains around 180,000 distinct CDR3 sequences, about 20% of which appear only once. Sequencing used blood, either unsorted or a sorted T cell fraction (not recorded which). The origin of the receptors is a male donor aged 10-30 years with ankylosing spondylitis or in good health (not recorded which). The conserved cysteine and the conserved F or W are not part of the CDR3 here. Clone size, where shown, is once, few, many, or a class for clones that have expanded.

TRBV5-1,TRBJ2-5,12,many,ASSWGTGGETQY
TRBV3-1,TRBJ2-5,13,many,ASSQVGGRSETQY
TRBV12-3/TRBV12-4,TRBJ2-1,16,many,ASLAGLAGRSSYNEQF
TRBV24-1,TRBJ1-2,13,many,ATSDFRGQGEVYT
TRBV27,TRBJ1-6,12,-,ASSLGSPNSPLH
TRBV24-1,TRBJ2-1,12,many,ATSDLSVSDEQF
TRBV11-2,TRBJ2-2,13,many,ASSLLSGGTGELF
TRBV19,TRBJ2-6,13,-,ASSTQPSGANVLT
TRBV28,TRBJ2-3,10,many,ASRLVGDTQY
TRBV7-3,TRBJ2-5,13,-,ASSLEGGSPETQY
TRBV10-3,TRBJ1-5,12,many,AIGQTGGRQPQH
TRBV12-3/TRBV12-4,TRBJ1-1,12,many,ASSLVAEGTEAF
TRBV6-5,TRBJ2-7,10,many,ASSYGPTEQY
TRBV11-2,TRBJ2-2,16,many,ASSLKTQGATYRGELF
TRBV12-3/TRBV12-4,TRBJ2-3,10,many,ASSPVGLPQY
TRBV20-1,TRBJ2-7,13,-,SASSLAGSSYEQY
TRBV29-1,TRBJ2-2,12,-,SVMREGAAGELF
TRBV12-3/TRBV12-4,TRBJ1-2,13,many,ASSPTGGGGYGYT
TRBV7-9,TRBJ1-1,13,-,ASSVLGGGNTEAF
TRBV11-3,TRBJ2-1,14,many,ASSAKGLVAGNEQF
TRBV7-2,TRBJ2-3,13,many,ASSPDGTSLDTQY
TRBV6-4,TRBJ1-5,14,many,ASSSGTGGPNQPQH
TRBV29-1,TRBJ2-2,13,-,SVPGGGAGTGELF
TRBV18,TRBJ2-7,15,-,ASRPSPGVIADYEQY
TRBV12-3/TRBV12-4,TRBJ2-1,14,few,ASSPHGSGRGGEQF
TRBV9,TRBJ2-2,15,many,ASSVGLQGGNTGELF
TRBV10-3,TRBJ2-3,13,many,AISRTSGSPDTQY
TRBV28,TRBJ2-3,12,-,ASSSPLGKDTQY
TRBV20-1,TRBJ2-1,12,-,SASWTSGSNEQF
TRBV7-8,TRBJ2-7,10,many,ASSAFEDEQY
TRBV29-1,TRBJ2-7,11,many,SVEVSRRDEQY
TRBV7-9,TRBJ2-5,11,-,ASSPNPGETQY
TRBV7-9,TRBJ2-1,14,-,ASSLVPSGLYNEQF
TRBV12-3/TRBV12-4,TRBJ1-1,11,-,ASRAVRGTEAF
TRBV29-1,TRBJ2-5,10,-,SVVRAQETQY
TRBV15,TRBJ2-5,11,many,ATSRENKETQY
TRBV7-9,TRBJ1-1,11,many,ASSLKANTEAF
TRBV24-1,TRBJ2-7,12,many,ATSVRGWNYEQY
TRBV7-2,TRBJ1-1,11,many,ASSLGVRPWAF
TRBV4-1,TRBJ2-4,13,many,ASSHLQGLENIQY
TRBV18,TRBJ2-5,12,-,ASSPGLEGETQY
TRBV20-1,TRBJ2-5,13,-,SARRPGQPRETQY
TRBV6-5,TRBJ1-1,12,many,ASSSPTGRSEAF